These 13 T cell receptor beta chains came from one sample sequenced in a study of blood T cell repertoires in COVID-19. Sequencing used immunoSEQ multiplex PCR; TCRdb keeps in-frame clones, though not all of them. In the table there are roughly 420,000 clones, approximately 88% of which are singletons. The material sequenced was PBMCs or T cells enriched from blood (not recorded which). The receptors stem from a woman in her 30s with acute COVID-19.

V is TRBV18 and J is TRBJ1-5, with D unresolved. Germline values: CDR1 KGHSH, CDR2 LQKENI. The CDR3 is 17 amino acids. With 3 bases removed from V and 0 bases from J, the gap between germline ends came to 15 bases. The CDR3 protein is CASSPVPRSLSNQPQHF. In DNA, the CDR3 is TGTGCCAGCTCACCGGTTCCGAGAAGTCTTAGCAATCAGCCCCAGCATTTT.

The chain links TRBV27 to TRBJ1-4; 8 nucleotides line up with TRBD1. The length of the CDR3 is 17 residues. The germline CDR1 and CDR2 sequences are MNHEY and SMNVEV (reference sequence). The V and J ends lost 8 bases and 2 bases, in that order; junction bases with no gene match: 13. The CDR3 nucleotides read TGTGCCAGCGGGATTACAGGGGGATTTGCGACTAATGAAAAACTGTTTTTT. It is translated as CASGITGGFATNEKLFF.

Points on this clone: The sample contains more than one DNA sequence encoding this CDR3. This chain joins TRBV24-1 and TRBJ2-7; TRBD1 matches at 10 bases. The CDR3 consists of 15 residues. In germline, CDR1 is KGHDR, CDR2 SFDVKD. J was trimmed by 2 bases and V by 3 bases; bases with no gene match: 3. The chain's CDR3 is CATSDPGTGAYEQYF. Written as DNA, the CDR3 is TGTGCCACCAGTGATCCGGGGACAGGGGCCTACGAGCAGTACTTC.

CDR3 amino acids: CASSYAEETQYF. In DNA, the CDR3 is TGTGCCAGCAGTTACGCGGAAGAGACCCAGTACTTC. The chain joins TRBV6-5 to TRBJ2-5; D not certain. Germline V gene sequence: CDR1 MNHEY, CDR2 SVGAGI. The CDR3 is 12 amino acids. Trimming pared 2 bases from V and 3 bases from J, leaving 4 bases between.

The J gene is TRBJ2-7, the V gene TRBV23-1; D perhaps matches TRBD2 (5 bases). TRBV23-1 is assigned to the ORF class and has an uncertain function. The CDR3 loop spans 14 amino acids. V lost 3 bases to trimming and J lost 0 bases, with 9 bases between them. CDR3 DNA sequence: TGCGCCAGCAGTCATCGAGGGAGCTCCTACGAGCAGTACTTC. Its translation: CASSHRGSSYEQYF.

The chain joins TRBV5-1 to TRBJ1-4; 7 nucleotides align to TRBD1. The V gene's germline CDR1 is SGHRS and CDR2 YFSETQ. The CDR3 is 16 residues long. V lost 3 bases and J lost 0; bases outside the gene matches: 5. The CDR3 reads CASSSWTGTTNEKLFF. The CDR3 region has the DNA TGCGCCAGCAGCTCGTGGACAGGAACAACTAATGAAAAACTGTTTTTT. Complete variable domain (other parts from reference TRBV5-1 and TRBJ1-4): KAGVTQTPRYLIKTRGQQVTLSCSPISGHRSVSWYQQTPGQGLQFLFEYFSETQRNKGNFPGRFSGRQFSNSRSEMNVSTLELGDSALYLCASSSWTGTTNEKLFFGSGTQLSVL.

The rearrangement joins TRBV18 to TRBJ2-1; 10 bases map to TRBD2. CDR3 size: 15 residues. Germline V lookup: CDR1 KGHSH, CDR2 LQKENI. The J segment lost 4 bases and the V segment lost 2 bases, leaving 2 bases of the junction unmatched. The CDR3 reads CASSPGLAAYNEQFF. CDR3 DNA: TGTGCCAGCTCACCAGGACTAGCGGCTTACAATGAGCAGTTCTTC.

The V call is TRBV7-8, the J call TRBJ1-4; 8 nucleotides align to TRBD1. There are 16 residues in the CDR3. The V and J ends lost 2 bases and 5 bases, in that order; junction bases with no gene match: 7. Germline lookup yields CDR1 SGHVS and CDR2 FQNEAQ. The CDR3 DNA follows: TGTGCCAGCAGCTTACGCCCACAGGGGGAAAATGAAAAACTGTTTTTT. Its translation: CASSLRPQGENEKLFF.

The chain links TRBV6-4 to TRBJ2-2, with 8 bases identical to TRBD1. The V gene's germline CDR1 is MRHNA and CDR2 SNTAGT. V was clipped by 6 bases and J by 0 bases; unmatched bases: 0. The CDR3 sequence is 14 residues long. The CDR3 coding sequence is TGTGCCAGCAGACAGGGGGCGAACACCGGGGAGCTGTTTTTT. Amino acid sequence: CASRQGANTGELFF.

The rearrangement uses TRBV6-5 and TRBJ1-2, with 7 bases lining up with TRBD1. The CDR3 sequence is 14 residues long. Germline V gives CDR1 MNHEY, CDR2 SVGAGI. V trimming: 0 bases; J trimming: 5 bases; junction bases outside the gene matches: 3. The CDR3: CASSYSDRVYGYTF. The DNA of the CDR3 is TGTGCCAGCAGTTACTCCGACAGGGTTTATGGCTACACCTTC.

The chain links TRBV18 to TRBJ2-7; the match to TRBD2 covers 10 bases. The CDR3 is 15 amino acids. The V and J ends lost 6 bases and 1 base, in that order; junction bases with no gene match: 6. Germline CDR1 KGHSH, CDR2 LQKENI. The CDR3 loop is CASSPTSGASYEQYF. CDR3 bases: TGTGCCAGCTCCCCAACTAGCGGGGCTTCCTACGAGCAGTACTTC.

The rearrangement uses TRBV2 and TRBJ2-7; 7 bases agree with TRBD1. CDR3 length equals 17 residues. Germline CDR1 and CDR2: SNHLY and FYNNEI. Trimming took 5 bases from V and 0 from J; bases not matched to a gene: 13. CDR3 sequence reads: CASSSAWDSRHSYEQYF. The CDR3 DNA is TGTGCCAGCAGTTCAGCTTGGGACAGCAGACACTCCTACGAGCAGTACTTC.

This clone was seen a handful of times. CDR3 residues: CASSLGGGSNEKLFF. The CDR3 DNA sequence: TGTGCCAGCAGCTTAGGTGGCGGTAGTAATGAAAAACTGTTTTTT. V is TRBV7-2 and J is TRBJ1-4; D unresolved. This CDR3 has 15 amino acids. The V gene's germline CDR1 is SGHTA and CDR2 FQGNSA. V lost 1 base and J 4 bases, leaving 10 bases between the germline ends.